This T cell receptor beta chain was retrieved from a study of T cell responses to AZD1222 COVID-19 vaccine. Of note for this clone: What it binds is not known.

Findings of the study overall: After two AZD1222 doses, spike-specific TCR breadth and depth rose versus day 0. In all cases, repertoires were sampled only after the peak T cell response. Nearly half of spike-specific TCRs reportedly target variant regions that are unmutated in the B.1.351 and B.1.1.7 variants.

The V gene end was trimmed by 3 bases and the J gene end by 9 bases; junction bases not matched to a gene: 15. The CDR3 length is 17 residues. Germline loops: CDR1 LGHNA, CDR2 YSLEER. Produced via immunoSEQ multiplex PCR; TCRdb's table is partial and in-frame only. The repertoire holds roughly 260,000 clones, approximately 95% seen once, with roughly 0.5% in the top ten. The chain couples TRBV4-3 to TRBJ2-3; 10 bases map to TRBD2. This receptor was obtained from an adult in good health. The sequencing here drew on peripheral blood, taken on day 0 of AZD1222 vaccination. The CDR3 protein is CASSQTRSGRAGGTQYF. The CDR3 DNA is TGCGCCAGCAGCCAGACCCGAAGCGGGAGGGCAGGAGGAACGCAGTATTTT.